The 2 T cell receptor beta chains below come from one sample, sequenced in a study of PD-1 blockade in classical Hodgkin lymphoma. Specified time point: cycle 4 day 1 (C4D1), after five to seven weeks of nivolumab. In every patient, relapse followed autologous stem cell transplantation, while exposure to brentuximab vedotin differed. CD8+ T cell isolation from thawed PBMCs was performed by magnetic negative selection. Using immunoSEQ multiplex PCR, the repertoire was profiled, and TCRdb retains in-frame clones only, with some absent. The table records 9,300 or so clones, 74% of them present only once. Sequences were derived from CD8+ T cells from blood, sampled before the fourth cycle of nivolumab. The receptors were gathered from a human donor with classical Hodgkin lymphoma.

The gene calls are TRBV19 and TRBJ2-3; 7 bases are a match to TRBD1. The V gene end was trimmed by 1 base and the J gene end by 5 bases; junction bases not matched to a gene: 9. CDR1 and CDR2 from the germline V gene are LNHDA and SQIVND (reference sequence). The CDR3 has 16 residues. The CDR3 bases are TGTGCCAGTAGTATAGGGACAGGCCCCGACGGAGATACGCAGTATTTT. As protein: CASSIGTGPDGDTQYF.

The chain is built from TRBV5-6 and TRBJ2-7; D gene unclear. The CDR3 contains 13 residues. V lost 1 base and J lost 3, with 8 bases in between. CDR1 and CDR2 (germline): SGHDT, YYEEEE. CDR3 amino acids: CASSLLENYEQYF. DNA of the CDR3: TGTGCCAGCAGCTTGTTAGAGAACTACGAGCAGTACTTC.